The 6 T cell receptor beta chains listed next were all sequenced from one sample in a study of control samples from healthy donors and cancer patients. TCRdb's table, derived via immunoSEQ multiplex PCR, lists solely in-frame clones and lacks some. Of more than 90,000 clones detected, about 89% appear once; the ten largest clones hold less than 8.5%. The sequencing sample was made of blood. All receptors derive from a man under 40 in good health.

The CDR3 region has the DNA TGTGCCAGCAGTTTCGGTTACGGGGGGGCCCCCCTCCACTTT. It yields the protein CASSFGYGGAPLHF. V and J are TRBV27 and TRBJ1-6; D perhaps matches TRBD1 (6 bases). Trimming took off 3 bases at V and 13 bases at J, with 16 bases between the two ends. This CDR3 is built from 14 residues. Germline V gene sequence: CDR1 MNHEY, CDR2 SMNVEV (reference sequence).

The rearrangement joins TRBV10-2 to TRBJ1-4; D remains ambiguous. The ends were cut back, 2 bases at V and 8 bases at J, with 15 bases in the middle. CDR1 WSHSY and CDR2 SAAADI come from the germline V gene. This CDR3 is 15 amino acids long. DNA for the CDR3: TGCGCCAGCAGTGAGAACGGGGAGGAAGGAGAAAAACTGTTTTTT. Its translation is CASSENGEEGEKLFF.

CDR3: CASSVAPGLAGGNEQFF. The CDR3 nucleotides read TGTGCCAGCAGCGTAGCCCCGGGACTAGCGGGGGGAAATGAGCAGTTCTTC. The V gene is TRBV9, the J gene TRBJ2-1; 15 nucleotides match TRBD2. CDR1 is SGDLS, CDR2 YYNGEE, per germline. There are 17 residues in the CDR3. The V and J ends lost 0 bases and 7 bases, in that order; junction bases with no gene match: 5.

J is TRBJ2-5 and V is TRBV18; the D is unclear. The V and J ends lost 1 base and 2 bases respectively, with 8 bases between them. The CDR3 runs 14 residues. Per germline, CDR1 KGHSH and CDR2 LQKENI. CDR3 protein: CASSPRMGQETQYF. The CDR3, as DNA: TGTGCCAGCTCACCACGCATGGGGCAAGAGACCCAGTACTTC.

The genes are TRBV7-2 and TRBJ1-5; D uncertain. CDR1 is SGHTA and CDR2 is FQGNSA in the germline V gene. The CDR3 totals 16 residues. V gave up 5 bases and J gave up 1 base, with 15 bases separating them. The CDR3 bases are TGTGCCAGCAGCGTGAAGGGCGCGGGAAGCAATCAGCCCCAGCATTTT. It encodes CASSVKGAGSNQPQHF.

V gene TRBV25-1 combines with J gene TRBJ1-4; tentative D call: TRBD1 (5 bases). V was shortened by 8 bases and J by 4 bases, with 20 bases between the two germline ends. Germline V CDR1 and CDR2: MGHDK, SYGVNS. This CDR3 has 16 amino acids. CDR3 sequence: CASEGYLGGINEKLFF. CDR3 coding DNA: TGTGCCAGCGAGGGGTACTTGGGGGGGATTAATGAAAAACTGTTTTTT. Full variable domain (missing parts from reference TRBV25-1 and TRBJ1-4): EADIYQTPRYLVIGTGKKITLECSQTMGHDKMYWYQQDPGMELHLIHYSYGVNSTEKGDLSSESTVSRIRTEHFPLTLESARPSHTSQYLCASEGYLGGINEKLFFGSGTQLSVL.